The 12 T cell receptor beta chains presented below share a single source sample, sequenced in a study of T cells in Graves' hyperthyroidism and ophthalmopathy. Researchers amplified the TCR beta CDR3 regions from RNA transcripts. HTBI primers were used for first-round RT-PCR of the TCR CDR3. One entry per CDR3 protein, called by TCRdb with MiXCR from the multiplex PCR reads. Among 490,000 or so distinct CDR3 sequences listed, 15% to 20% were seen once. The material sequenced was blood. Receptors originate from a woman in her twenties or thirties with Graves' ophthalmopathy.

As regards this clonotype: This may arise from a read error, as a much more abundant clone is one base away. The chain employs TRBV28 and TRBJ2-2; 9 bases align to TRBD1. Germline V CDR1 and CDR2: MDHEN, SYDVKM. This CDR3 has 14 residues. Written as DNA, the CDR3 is TGTGCCGGCAGTCCCGGACAGGGGAACGGGGAGCTGTTTTTT. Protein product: CAGSPGQGNGELFF.

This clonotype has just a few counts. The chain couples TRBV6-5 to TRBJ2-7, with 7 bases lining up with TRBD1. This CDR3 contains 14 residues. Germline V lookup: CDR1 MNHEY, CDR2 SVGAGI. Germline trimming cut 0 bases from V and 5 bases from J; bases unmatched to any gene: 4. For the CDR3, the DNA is TGTGCCAGCAGTTACTCAAGACAGGGTAACGAGCAGTACTTC. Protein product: CASSYSRQGNEQYF.

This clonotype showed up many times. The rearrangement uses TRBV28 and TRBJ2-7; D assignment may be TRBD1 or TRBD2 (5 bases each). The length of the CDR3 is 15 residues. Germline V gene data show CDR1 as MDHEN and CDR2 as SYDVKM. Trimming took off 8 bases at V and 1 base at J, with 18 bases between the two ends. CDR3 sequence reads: CASSVRGARSYEQYF. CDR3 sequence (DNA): TGTGCCAGCTCAGTCCGAGGGGCGCGATCCTACGAGCAGTACTTC.

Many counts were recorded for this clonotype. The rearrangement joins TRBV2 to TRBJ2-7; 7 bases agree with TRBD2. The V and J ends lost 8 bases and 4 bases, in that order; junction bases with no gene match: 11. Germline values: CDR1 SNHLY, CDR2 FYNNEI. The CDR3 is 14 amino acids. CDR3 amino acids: CASQGLISRYEQYF. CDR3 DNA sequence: TGTGCCAGCCAGGGACTAATATCTCGATACGAGCAGTACTTC.

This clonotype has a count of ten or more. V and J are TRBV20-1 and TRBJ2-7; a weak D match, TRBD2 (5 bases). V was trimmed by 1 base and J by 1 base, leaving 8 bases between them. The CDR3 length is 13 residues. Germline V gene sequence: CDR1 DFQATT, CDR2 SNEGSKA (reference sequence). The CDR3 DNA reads TGCAGTGCTAGAGTACCGGGATCCTACGAGCAGTACTTC. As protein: CSARVPGSYEQYF.

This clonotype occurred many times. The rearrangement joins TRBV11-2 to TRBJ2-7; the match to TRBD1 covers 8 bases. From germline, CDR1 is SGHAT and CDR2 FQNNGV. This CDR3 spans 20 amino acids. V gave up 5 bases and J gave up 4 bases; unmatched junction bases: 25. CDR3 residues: CASSPVRQGSVTLATYEQYF. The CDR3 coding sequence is TGTGCCAGCAGCCCCGTCCGACAGGGGAGTGTGACTCTAGCTACATACGAGCAGTACTTC.

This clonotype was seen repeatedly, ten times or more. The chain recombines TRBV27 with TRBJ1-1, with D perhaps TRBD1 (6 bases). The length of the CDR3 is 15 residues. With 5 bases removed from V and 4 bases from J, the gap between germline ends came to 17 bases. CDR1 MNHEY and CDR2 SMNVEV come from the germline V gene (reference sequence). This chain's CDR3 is CASSPTTGYGTEAFF. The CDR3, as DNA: TGTGCCAGCAGTCCAACCACAGGGTATGGCACTGAAGCTTTCTTT.

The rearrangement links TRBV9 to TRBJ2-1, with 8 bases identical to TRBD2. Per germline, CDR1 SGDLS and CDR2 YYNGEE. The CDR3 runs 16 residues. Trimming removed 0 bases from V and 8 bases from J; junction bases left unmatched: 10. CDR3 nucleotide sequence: TGTGCCAGCAGCGTAGAATCGGGAGGGCCTATGTATGAGCAGTTCTTC. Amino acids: CASSVESGGPMYEQFF.

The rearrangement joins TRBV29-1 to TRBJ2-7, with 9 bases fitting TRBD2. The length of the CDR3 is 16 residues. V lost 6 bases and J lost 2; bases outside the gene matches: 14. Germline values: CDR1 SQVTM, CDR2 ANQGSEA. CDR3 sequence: CSVRRGSSGSTYEQYF. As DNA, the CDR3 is TGCAGCGTCCGAAGGGGGAGTAGCGGGAGTACCTACGAGCAGTACTTC.

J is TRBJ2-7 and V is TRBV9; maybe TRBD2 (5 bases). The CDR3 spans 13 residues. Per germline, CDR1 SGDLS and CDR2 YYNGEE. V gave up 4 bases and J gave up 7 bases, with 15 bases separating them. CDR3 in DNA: TGTGCCAGCAGCCCAAACGTGGGGAGTGAGCAGTACTTC. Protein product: CASSPNVGSEQYF.

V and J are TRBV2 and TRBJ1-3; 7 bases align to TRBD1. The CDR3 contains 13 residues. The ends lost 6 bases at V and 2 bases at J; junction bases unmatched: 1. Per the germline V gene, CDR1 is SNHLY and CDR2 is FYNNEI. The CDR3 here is CASRTGTGNTIYF. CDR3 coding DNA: TGTGCCAGCAGGACAGGGACTGGAAACACCATATATTTT.

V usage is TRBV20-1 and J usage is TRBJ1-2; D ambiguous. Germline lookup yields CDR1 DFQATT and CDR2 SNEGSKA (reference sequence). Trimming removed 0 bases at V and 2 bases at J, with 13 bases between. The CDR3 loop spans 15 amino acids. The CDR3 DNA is TGCAGTGCTAGAGATGATACGGGGTTGAACTATGGCTACACCTTC. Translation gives CSARDDTGLNYGYTF.